This T cell receptor beta chain derives from a study of T cells in Graves' hyperthyroidism and ophthalmopathy. The germline V gene encodes CDR1 MGHRA and CDR2 YSYEKL. V trimming: 0 bases; J trimming: 6 bases; junction bases outside the gene matches: 6. The CDR3 runs 15 residues. The investigators amplified TCR beta CDR3 regions from RNA transcripts. RT-PCR in the first round (using the HTBI primer set) targeted the TCR CDR3. MiXCR was run by TCRdb on the multiplex PCR reads, yielding one entry per CDR3 protein. Of about 370,000 distinct CDR3 sequences detected, 15% appear once; the ten largest clones hold 15% to 20%. This clonotype was seen many times.

This TCR was sampled from a woman in her sixties or seventies with Graves' ophthalmopathy. Sequenced material: blood. The chain carries TRBV4-1 and TRBJ1-1, with TRBD1 matching over 8 bases. CDR3 DNA: TGCGCCAGCAGCCAAGACAGGGGGCGAAGGCCTGAAGCTTTCTTT. Amino acids: CASSQDRGRRPEAFF.